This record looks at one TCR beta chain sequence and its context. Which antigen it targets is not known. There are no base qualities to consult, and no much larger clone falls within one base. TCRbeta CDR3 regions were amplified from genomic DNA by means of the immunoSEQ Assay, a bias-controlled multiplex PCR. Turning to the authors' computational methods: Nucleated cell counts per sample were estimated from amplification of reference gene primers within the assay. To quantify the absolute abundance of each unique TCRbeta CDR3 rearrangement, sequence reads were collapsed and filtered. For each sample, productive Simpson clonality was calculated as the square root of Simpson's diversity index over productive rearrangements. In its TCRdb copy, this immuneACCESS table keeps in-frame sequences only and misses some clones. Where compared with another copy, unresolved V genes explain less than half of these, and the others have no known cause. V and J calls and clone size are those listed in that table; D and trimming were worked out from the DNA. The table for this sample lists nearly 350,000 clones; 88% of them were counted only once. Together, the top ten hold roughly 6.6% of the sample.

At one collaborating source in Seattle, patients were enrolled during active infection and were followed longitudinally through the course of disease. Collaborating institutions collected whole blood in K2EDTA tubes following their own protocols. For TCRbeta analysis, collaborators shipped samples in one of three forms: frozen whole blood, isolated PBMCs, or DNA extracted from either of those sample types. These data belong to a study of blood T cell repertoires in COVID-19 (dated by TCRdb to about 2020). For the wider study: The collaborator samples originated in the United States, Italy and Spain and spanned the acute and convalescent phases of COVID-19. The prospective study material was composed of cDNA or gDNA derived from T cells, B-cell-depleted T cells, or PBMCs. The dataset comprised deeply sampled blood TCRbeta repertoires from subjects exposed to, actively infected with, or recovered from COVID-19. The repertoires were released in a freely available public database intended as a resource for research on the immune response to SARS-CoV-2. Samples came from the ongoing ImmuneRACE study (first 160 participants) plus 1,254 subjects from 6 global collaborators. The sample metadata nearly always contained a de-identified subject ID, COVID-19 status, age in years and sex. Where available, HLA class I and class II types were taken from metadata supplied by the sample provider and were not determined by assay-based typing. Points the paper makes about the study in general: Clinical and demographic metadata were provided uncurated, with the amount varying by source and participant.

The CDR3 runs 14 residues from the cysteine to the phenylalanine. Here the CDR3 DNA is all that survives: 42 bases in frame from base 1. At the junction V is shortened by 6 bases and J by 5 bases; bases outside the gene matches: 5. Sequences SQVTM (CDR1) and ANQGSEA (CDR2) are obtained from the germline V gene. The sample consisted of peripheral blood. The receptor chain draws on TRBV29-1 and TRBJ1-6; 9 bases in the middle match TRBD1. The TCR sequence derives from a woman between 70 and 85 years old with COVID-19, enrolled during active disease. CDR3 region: CSVRTGADNSPLHF. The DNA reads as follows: TGCAGCGTCCGGACAGGGGCCGATAATTCACCCCTCCACTTT.